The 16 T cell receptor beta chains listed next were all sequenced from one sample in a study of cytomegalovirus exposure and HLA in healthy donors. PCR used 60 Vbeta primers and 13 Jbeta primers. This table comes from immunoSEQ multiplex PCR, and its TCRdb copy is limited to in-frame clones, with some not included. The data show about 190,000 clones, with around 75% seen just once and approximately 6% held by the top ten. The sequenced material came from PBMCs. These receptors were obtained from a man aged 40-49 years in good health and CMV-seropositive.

CDR3 DNA: TGTGCCAGCAGCCAAGGAACGAGCGTCACAGATACGCAGTATTTT. Translated, it gives CASSQGTSVTDTQYF. This rearrangement joins TRBV4-2 to TRBJ2-3; D call uncertain. Germline CDR1 reads LGHNA; CDR2 reads YNFKEQ. Trimming removed 1 base at V and 2 bases at J, with 10 bases between. The CDR3 spans 15 residues.

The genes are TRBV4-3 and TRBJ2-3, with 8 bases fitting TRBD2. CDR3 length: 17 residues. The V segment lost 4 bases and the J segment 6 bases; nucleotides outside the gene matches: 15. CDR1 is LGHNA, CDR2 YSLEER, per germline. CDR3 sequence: CASSLNSGTRGGDTQYF. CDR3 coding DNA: TGCGCCAGCAGCCTTAACTCCGGGACTCGGGGGGGGGATACGCAGTATTTT.

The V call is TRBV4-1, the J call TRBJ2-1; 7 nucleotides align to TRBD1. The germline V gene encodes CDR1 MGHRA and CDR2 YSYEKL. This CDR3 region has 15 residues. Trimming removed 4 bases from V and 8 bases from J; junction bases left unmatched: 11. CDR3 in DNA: TGCGCCAGCAGCCTCACAGGGGCGAATTTTTATGAGCAGTTCTTC. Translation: CASSLTGANFYEQFF.

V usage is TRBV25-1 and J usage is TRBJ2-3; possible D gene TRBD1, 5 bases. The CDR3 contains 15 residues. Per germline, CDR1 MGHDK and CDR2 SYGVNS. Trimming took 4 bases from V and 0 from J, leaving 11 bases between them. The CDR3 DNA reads TGTGCCAGCAGTGTAGGGGCCGGTAGCACAGATACGCAGTATTTT. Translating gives CASSVGAGSTDTQYF.

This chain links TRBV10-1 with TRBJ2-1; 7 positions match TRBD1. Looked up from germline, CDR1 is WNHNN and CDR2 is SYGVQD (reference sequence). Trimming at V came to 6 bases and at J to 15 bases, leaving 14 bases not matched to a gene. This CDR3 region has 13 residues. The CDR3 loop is CASRDRVGGPTFF. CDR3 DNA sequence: TGCGCCAGCAGAGACAGGGTTGGGGGACCTACGTTCTTC.

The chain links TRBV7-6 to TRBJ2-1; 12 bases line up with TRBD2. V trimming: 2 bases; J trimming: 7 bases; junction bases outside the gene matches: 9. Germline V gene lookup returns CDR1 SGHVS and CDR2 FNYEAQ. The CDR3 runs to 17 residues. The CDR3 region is CASSLIAASGGANEQFF. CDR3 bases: TGTGCCAGCAGCTTAATAGCGGCTAGCGGGGGGGCAAATGAGCAGTTCTTC.

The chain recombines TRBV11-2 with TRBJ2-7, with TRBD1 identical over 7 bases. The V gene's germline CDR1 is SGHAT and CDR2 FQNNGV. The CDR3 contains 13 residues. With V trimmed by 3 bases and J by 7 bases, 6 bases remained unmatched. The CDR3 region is CASSLGQRGEQYF. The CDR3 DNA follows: TGTGCCAGCAGCTTGGGACAGAGGGGAGAGCAGTACTTC. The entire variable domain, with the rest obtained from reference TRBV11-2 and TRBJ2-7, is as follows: EAGVAQSPRYKIIEKRQSVAFWCNPISGHATLYWYQQILGQGPKLLIQFQNNGVVDDSQLPKDRFSAERLKGVDSTLKIQPAKLEDSAVYLCASSLGQRGEQYFGPGTRLTVT.

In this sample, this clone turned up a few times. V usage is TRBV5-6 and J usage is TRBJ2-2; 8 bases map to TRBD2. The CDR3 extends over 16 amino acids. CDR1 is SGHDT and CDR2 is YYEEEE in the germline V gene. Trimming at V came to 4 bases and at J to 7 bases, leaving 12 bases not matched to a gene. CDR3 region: CASSLRVAGSVGELFF. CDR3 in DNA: TGTGCCAGCAGCCTGAGGGTAGCGGGGTCGGTCGGGGAGCTGTTTTTT.

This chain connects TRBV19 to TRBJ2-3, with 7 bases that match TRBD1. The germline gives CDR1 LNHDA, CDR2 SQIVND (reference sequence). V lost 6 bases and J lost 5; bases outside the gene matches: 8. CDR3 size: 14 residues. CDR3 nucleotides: TGTGCCAGTAGGGGGCGACAGGGAAGAGATACGCAGTATTTT. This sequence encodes CASRGRQGRDTQYF. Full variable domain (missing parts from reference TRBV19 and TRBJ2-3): DGGITQSPKYLFRKEGQNVTLSCEQNLNHDAMYWYRQDPGQGLRLIYYSQIVNDFQKGDIAEGYSVSREKKESFPLTVTSAQKNPTAFYLCASRGRQGRDTQYFGPGTRLTVL.

The CDR3 DNA sequence: TGTGCCTGGAGTCCCGTTAAAGGGAGCTGGGAGACCCAGTACTTC. As protein: CAWSPVKGSWETQYF. V usage is TRBV30 and J usage is TRBJ2-5; TRBD2 might be the D (5 bases). The CDR3 is made up of 15 amino acids. The germline V gene has CDR1 GTSNPN and CDR2 SVGIG (reference sequence). Trimming cost V 2 bases and J 5 bases, with 18 bases left between them.

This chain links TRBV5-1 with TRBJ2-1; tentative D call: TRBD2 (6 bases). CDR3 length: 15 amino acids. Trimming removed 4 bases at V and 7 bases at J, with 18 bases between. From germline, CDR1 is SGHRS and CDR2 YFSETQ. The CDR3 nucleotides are TGCGCCAGCAGCCGCGGGACTGGTACTCGAAATGAGCAGTTCTTC. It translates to CASSRGTGTRNEQFF.

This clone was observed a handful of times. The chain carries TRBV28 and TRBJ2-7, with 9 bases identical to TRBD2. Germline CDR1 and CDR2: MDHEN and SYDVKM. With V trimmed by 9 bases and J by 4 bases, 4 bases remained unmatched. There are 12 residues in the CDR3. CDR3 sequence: CASTTSGYEQYF. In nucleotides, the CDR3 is TGTGCCAGTACTACTAGCGGGTACGAGCAGTACTTC.

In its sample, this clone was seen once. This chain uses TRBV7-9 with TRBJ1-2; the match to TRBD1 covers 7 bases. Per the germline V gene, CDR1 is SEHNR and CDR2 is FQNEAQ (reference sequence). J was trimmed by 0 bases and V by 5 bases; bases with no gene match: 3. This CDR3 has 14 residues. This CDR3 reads CASSRGTANYGYTF. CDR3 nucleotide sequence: TGTGCCAGCAGCCGCGGGACAGCTAACTATGGCTACACCTTC. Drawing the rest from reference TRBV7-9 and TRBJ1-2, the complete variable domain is DTGVSQNPRHKITKRGQNVTFRCDPISEHNRLYWYRQTLGQGPEFLTYFQNEAQLEKSRLLSDRFSAERPKGSFSTLEIQRTEQGDSAMYLCASSRGTANYGYTFGSGTRLTVV.

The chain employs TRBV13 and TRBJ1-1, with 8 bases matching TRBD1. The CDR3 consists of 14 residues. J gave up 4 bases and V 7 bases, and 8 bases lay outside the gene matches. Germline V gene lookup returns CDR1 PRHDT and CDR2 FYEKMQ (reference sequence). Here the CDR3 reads CASTLTGAPTEAFF. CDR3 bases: TGTGCCAGCACCTTGACAGGGGCCCCCACTGAAGCTTTCTTT.

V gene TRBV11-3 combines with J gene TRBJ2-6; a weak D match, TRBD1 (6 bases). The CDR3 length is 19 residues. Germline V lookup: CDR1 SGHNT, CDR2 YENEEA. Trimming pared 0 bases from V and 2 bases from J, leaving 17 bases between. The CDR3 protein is CASSLDHPTGLTGANVLTF. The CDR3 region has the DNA TGTGCCAGCAGCTTAGATCACCCTACAGGGTTGACTGGGGCCAACGTCCTGACTTTC. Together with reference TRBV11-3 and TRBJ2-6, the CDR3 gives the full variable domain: EAGVVQSPRYKIIEKKQPVAFWCNPISGHNTLYWYLQNLGQGPELLIRYENEEAVDDSQLPKDRFSAERLKGVDSTLKIQPAELGDSAVYLCASSLDHPTGLTGANVLTFGAGSRLTVL.

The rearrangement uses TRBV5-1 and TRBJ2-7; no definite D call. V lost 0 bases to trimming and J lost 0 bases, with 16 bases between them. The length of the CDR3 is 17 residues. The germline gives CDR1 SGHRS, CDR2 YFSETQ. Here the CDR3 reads CASSLAPSLLSSYEQYF. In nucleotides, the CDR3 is TGCGCCAGCAGCTTGGCCCCGTCACTATTAAGCTCCTACGAGCAGTACTTC.